The 5 T cell receptor beta chains below all came from one sample that was sequenced in a study of T cell repertoires in cytomegalovirus infection. In TCRdb, the reads were re-called with MiXCR into one record per CDR3 protein. This table holds about 530,000 distinct CDR3 sequences, around a quarter found once. Sequenced input: PBMCs. The receptors originated from a human donor in good health (CMV status not recorded). Some clones in this sample may be carry-over from other donors' samples.

The chain recombines TRBV29-1 with TRBJ1-1, with unresolved D. This CDR3 is built from 12 residues. In germline, CDR1 is SQVTM, CDR2 ANQGSEA. V lost 1 base, J lost 4 bases, and 7 bases lay in between. Written as DNA, the CDR3 is TGCAGCGTTGAAGGGCTGGGCACTGAAGCTTTCTTT. Its protein product is CSVEGLGTEAFF. The variable domain in full, completed from reference TRBV29-1 and TRBJ1-1, reads SAVISQKPSRDICQRGTSLTIQCQVDSQVTMMFWYRQQPGQSLTLIATANQGSEATYESGFVIDKFPISRPNLTFSTLTVSNMSPEDSSIYLCSVEGLGTEAFFGQGTRLTVV.

The chain recombines TRBV7-9 with TRBJ1-3; unclear D gene. Trimming pared 4 bases from V and 7 bases from J, leaving 17 bases between. The CDR3 has 15 residues. From germline, CDR1 is SEHNR and CDR2 FQNEAQ (reference sequence). CDR3 sequence: CASSSRTNPRNTIYF. DNA for the CDR3: TGTGCCAGCAGCTCTCGGACCAATCCCCGGAACACCATATATTTT.

This clonotype was seen repeatedly, ten times or more. The V gene is TRBV28, the J gene TRBJ1-1, with D unresolved. The V and J ends lost 6 bases and 0 bases respectively, with 26 bases between them. The germline gives CDR1 MDHEN, CDR2 SYDVKM. The length of the CDR3 is 19 residues. The CDR3 reads CASSPGSLLGRRLNTEAFF. The DNA of the CDR3 is TGTGCCAGCAGCCCCGGATCCCTATTGGGCCGGCGATTGAACACTGAAGCTTTCTTT.

V usage is TRBV7-9 and J usage is TRBJ2-1; the D gene is possibly TRBD2 (6 bases). Germline CDR1 and CDR2: SEHNR and FQNEAQ (reference sequence). Trimming shortened V by 6 bases and J by 10 bases, and 16 bases separated the two germline ends. The CDR3 contains 13 residues. The DNA for the CDR3 is TGTGCCAGCAGTTCTACCCTTGGGGGGGAGCAGTTCTTC. Its translation is CASSSTLGGEQFF.

This clonotype has only a few counts. This rearrangement joins TRBV6-5 to TRBJ1-5; 8 positions agree with TRBD1. CDR1 and CDR2 (germline): MNHEY, SVGAGI. Trimming took 5 bases from V and 7 from J; bases not matched to a gene: 10. The CDR3 length is 15 residues. The DNA of the CDR3 is TGTGCCAGCAGTCCTCGGCAGGGGGCTTGGCAGCCCCAGCATTTT. Amino acids: CASSPRQGAWQPQHF.